This section outlines one T cell receptor beta chain sequence together with its context. Its antigen remains unknown. The V end was cut by 3 bases, the J end by 1 base, with 10 bases between. CDR1 and CDR2 from the germline V gene are LNHDA and SQIVND (reference sequence). This CDR3 contains 14 residues. PCR involved 60 Vbeta and 13 Jbeta primers. Profiled with immunoSEQ multiplex PCR; TCRdb holds only in-frame clones, not every one. The table lists tens of thousands of clones, around 75% of them singletons. This record belongs to a study of cytomegalovirus exposure and HLA in healthy donors. Findings and caveats of the study: Reports showed the classifier diagnosing cytomegalovirus status with high specificity and sensitivity. Later analysis demonstrated an association between a missense DCLRE1C variant and TCR beta V- and J-gene trimming. An Asian-associated ancestry cluster reportedly showed fewer N-insertions than the approximately 670-donor mean in a later analysis.

Nominal health characterized the donors when sampled, though unrecorded immune exposures were likely. The sequenced sample consisted of PBMCs. The rearrangement uses TRBV19 and TRBJ2-7, with D perhaps matching TRBD1 (5 bases). The receptor was isolated from a man between 60 and 70 years old in good health and CMV-seropositive. This CDR3 reads CASSMTVASYEQYF. DNA for the CDR3: TGTGCCAGTAGTATGACAGTAGCTTCCTACGAGCAGTACTTC.